This TCR beta chain came from a study of shared clonotypes between healthy human individuals. CD8 cells classed as naive were CD45RO-negative and positively selected for CCR7, excluding terminally differentiated effector memory CD45RA+ cells. V gave up 8 bases and J gave up 0 bases, with 9 bases separating them. Germline V lookup: CDR1 SGHRS, CDR2 YFSETQ. The length of the CDR3 is 13 residues. TCRdb's table, derived via immunoSEQ multiplex PCR, lists solely in-frame clones and lacks some. The sample has roughly 810,000 clones, about 96% seen once. Sequenced input: naive CD8+ T cells sorted from blood. The V gene is TRBV5-1, the J gene TRBJ2-1; D remains ambiguous. This receptor was obtained from a man aged 25 to 40 in good health. Written as DNA, the CDR3 is TGCGCCAGTCAGGATAGCTCCTACAATGAGCAGTTCTTC. It is translated as CASQDSSYNEQFF.